These 2 T cell receptor beta chains were all obtained from the same sample, sequenced in a study of Ad26.COV2.S vaccination and SARS-CoV-2 variants. The sample's treatment: about 20 received Ad26.COV2.S at low or high dose, single or two shots; roughly 5 received placebo; per-sample allocation not given. Material that was analyzed had been drawn on day 63 after the first vaccine or placebo injection. Sequencing used immunoSEQ multiplex PCR; TCRdb keeps in-frame clones, though not all of them. The table shows about 390,000 clones, with roughly nine tenths occurring only once. Sequenced material: peripheral blood, taken in a trial of Ad26.COV2.S vaccine versus placebo. These receptors all come from a person aged 18-65 years who received the Ad26.COV2.S COVID-19 vaccine or a placebo.

The V and J genes are TRBV3-1 (or the pseudogene TRBV3-2) and TRBJ2-2, with TRBD2 matching 8 bases. The CDR3 is 15 amino acids. V lost 5 bases and J lost 3; bases outside the gene matches: 5. Germline CDR1 LGHDT, CDR2 YNNKEL (reference sequence). The CDR3 reads CASSTGTSHTGELFF. The CDR3 DNA is TGTGCCAGCAGCACCGGGACTAGTCACACCGGGGAGCTGTTTTTT.

The chain carries TRBV29-1 and TRBJ2-3, with a tentative D call TRBD2 (5 bases). The germline CDR1 and CDR2 sequences are SQVTM and ANQGSEA. Between the trimmed V and J ends, which lost 5 bases and 2 bases, there was a span of 14 bases. This CDR3 has 14 residues. In nucleotides, the CDR3 is TGCAGCGTTTCCCAGAGACTAAACACAGATACGCAGTATTTT. Its translation: CSVSQRLNTDTQYF.